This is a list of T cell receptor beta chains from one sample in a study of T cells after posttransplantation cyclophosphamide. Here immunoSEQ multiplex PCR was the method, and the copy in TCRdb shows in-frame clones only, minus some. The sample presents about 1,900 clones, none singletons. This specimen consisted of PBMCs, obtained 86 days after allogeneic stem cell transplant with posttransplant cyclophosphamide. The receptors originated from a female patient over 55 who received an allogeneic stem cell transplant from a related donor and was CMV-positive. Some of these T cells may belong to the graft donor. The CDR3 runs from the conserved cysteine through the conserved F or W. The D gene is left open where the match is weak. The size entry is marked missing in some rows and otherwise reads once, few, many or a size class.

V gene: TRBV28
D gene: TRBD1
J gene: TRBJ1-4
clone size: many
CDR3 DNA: TGTGCCAGCAGTTTAAGGGGACAGGGAGGAGAAAAACTGTTTTTT
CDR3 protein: CASSLRGQGGEKLFF

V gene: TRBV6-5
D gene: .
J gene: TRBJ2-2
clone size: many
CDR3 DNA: TGTGCCAGCAGTCCCGGGGATCCAACCGGGGAGCTGTTTTTT
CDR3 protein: CASSPGDPTGELFF

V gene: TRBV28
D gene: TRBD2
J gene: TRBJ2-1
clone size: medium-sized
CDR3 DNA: TGTGCCAGCACCTGGGGGGGAAACAATGAGCAGTTCTTC
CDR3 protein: CASTWGGNNEQFF

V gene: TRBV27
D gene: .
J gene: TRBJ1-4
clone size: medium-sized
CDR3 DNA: TGTGCCAGCAGCGGCCAGGGCGAAGAAAAACTGTTTTTT
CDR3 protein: CASSGQGEEKLFF

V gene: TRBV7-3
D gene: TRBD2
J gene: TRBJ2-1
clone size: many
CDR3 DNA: TGTGCCAGCAGCTTAAGCTCGGCTAGCGGGAGCAATGAGCAGTTCTTC
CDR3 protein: CASSLSSASGSNEQFF

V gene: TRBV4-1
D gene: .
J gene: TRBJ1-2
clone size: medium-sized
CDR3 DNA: TGCGCCAGCAGCCAGGGCACGGGGGGACCCTATGGCTACACCTTC
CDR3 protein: CASSQGTGGPYGYTF

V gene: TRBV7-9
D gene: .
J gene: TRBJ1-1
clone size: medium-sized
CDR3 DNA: TGTGCCAGCAGCTTAGCGCAGTCGAACACTGAAGCTTTCTTT
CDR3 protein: CASSLAQSNTEAFF

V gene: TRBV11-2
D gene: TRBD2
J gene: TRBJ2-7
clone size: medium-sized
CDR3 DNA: TGTGCCAGCAGCGACGGGACTAGCGTGAGATACGAGCAGTACTTC
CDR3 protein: CASSDGTSVRYEQYF

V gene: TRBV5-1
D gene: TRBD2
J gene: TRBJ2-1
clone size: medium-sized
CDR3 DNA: TGCGCCAGCAGCTCTGGACTAGCCCACAATGAGCAGTTCTTC
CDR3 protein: CASSSGLAHNEQFF

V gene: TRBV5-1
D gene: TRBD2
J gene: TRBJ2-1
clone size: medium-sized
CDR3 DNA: TGCGCCAGCAGCCCAGCTAGCGGAGCCTCCTACAATGAGCAGTTCTTC
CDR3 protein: CASSPASGASYNEQFF

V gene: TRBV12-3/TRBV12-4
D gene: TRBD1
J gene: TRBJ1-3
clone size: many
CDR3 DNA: TGTGCCAGCAGTTTTCGGACGTGGACAGGGTCCTCTGGAAACACCATATATTTT
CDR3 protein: CASSFRTWTGSSGNTIYF

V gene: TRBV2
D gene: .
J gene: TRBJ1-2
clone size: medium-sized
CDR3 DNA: TGTGCCAGCAGTGACCACCGGACAGATCCTAACTATGGCTACACCTTC
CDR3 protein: CASSDHRTDPNYGYTF

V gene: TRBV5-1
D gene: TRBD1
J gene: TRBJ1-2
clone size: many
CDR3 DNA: TGCGCCAGCAGCTTTGGGACAGGGCAGTTTTATGGCTACACCTTC
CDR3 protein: CASSFGTGQFYGYTF

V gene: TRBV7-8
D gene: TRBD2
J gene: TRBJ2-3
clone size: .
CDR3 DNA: TGTGCCAGCAGCTTCGATACAGCGGGGGGGAACACAGATACGCAGTATTTT
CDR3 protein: CASSFDTAGGNTDTQYF

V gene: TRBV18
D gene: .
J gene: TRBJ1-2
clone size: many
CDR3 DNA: TGTGCCAGCTCCCCAGGAGGGGGGGGAATTGGCTACACCTTC
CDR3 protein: CASSPGGGGIGYTF

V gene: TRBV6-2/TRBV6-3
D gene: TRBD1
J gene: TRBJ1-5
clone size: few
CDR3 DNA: TGTGCCAGCAGTTACTGGGGACAGAGCAATCAGCCCCAGCATTTT
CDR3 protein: CASSYWGQSNQPQHF

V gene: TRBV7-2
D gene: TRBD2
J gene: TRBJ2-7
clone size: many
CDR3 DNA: TGTGCCAGCAGCTTAGCCCTAGCGGACTACGAGCAGTACTTC
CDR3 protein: CASSLALADYEQYF

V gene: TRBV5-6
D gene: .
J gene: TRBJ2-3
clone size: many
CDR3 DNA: TGTGCCAGCGGCAGACAGGGGAGGGATGCAGATACGCAGTATTTT
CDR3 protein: CASGRQGRDADTQYF

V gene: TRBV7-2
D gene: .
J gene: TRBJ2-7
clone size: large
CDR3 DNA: TGTGCCAGCAGCTTAGAGTTTAGCTCCTACGAGCAGTACTTC
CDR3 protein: CASSLEFSSYEQYF

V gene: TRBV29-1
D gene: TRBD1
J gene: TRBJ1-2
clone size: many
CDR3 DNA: TGCAGCGCCGGACAGGGGGCGTTTGGCTACACCTTC
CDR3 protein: CSAGQGAFGYTF

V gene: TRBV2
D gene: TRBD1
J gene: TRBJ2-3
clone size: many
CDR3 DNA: TGTGCCAGCAGCCTACAGGGGGCCACAGATACGCAGTATTTT
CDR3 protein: CASSLQGATDTQYF

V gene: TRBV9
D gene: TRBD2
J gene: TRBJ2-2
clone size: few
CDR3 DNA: TGTGCCGGCAGCGTAGTATTGCCTGGACTAGCGGGAGTGTGGGACACCGGGGAGCTGTTTTTT
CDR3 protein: CAGSVVLPGLAGVWDTGELFF

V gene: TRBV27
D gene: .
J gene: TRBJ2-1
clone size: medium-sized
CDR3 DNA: TGTGCCAGCAGTCCGATGGCGGGGAGATACAATGAGCAGTTCTTC
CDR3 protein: CASSPMAGRYNEQFF

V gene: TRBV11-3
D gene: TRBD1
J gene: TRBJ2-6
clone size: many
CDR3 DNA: TGTGCCAGCAGCTCGAAGACAGGGGCGAACTCTGGGGCCAACGTCCTGACTTTC
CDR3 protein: CASSSKTGANSGANVLTF

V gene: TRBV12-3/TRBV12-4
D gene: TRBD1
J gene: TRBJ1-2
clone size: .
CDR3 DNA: TGTGCCAGCAGTTCCTATTCCGGGACAGGGGGCCGCTACACCTTC
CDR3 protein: CASSSYSGTGGRYTF

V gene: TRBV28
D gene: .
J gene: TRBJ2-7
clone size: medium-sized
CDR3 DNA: TGTGCCAGCAGTTTAGCGGCAGGGCTCGTTCACGAGCAGTACTTC
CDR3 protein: CASSLAAGLVHEQYF